This is a list of T cell receptor beta chains from one sample in a study of cytomegalovirus exposure and HLA in healthy donors. TCRdb's table, derived via immunoSEQ multiplex PCR, lists solely in-frame clones and lacks some. Seen here are 100,000 to 150,000 clones, 80% to 90% observed once, and the top ten hold 2.5% to 3%. The sample was PBMCs. Receptor source: a woman between 18 and 29 years old in good health and CMV-seropositive. The CDR3 runs from the conserved cysteine through the conserved F or W. The D gene is left open where the match is weak. The size of a clone is reported for some rows only, either as once, few or many, or as a class for expanded clones.

>TRBV11-1|.|TRBJ1-1|once
TGTGCCAGCAGCTTATTCTCGTTCGGCACTGAAGCTTTCTTT
CASSLFSFGTEAFF
>TRBV5-6|TRBD2|TRBJ2-6|.
TGTGCCAGCAGCCAGGGACTAGGTGGGGCCAACGTCCTGACTTTC
CASSQGLGGANVLTF
>TRBV30|.|TRBJ1-1|once
TGTGCCTGGAACCAAATGGGAGATGAAGCTTTCTTT
CAWNQMGDEAFF
>TRBV7-2|TRBD2|TRBJ2-7|.
TGTGCCAGCAGCTCCCGGACTAGCGGGGGGAGGTACGAGCAGTACTTC
CASSSRTSGGRYEQYF
>TRBV25-1|TRBD1|TRBJ1-4|.
TGTGCCAGCAGTGACCGCGCTCACAGGGGAACTAATGAAAAACTGTTTTTT
CASSDRAHRGTNEKLFF
>TRBV19|.|TRBJ1-2|.
TGTGCCAGCGGCCCGGGAAAAGGGTTTAGGGACTATGGCTACACCTTC
CASGPGKGFRDYGYTF
>TRBV7-6|TRBD1|TRBJ2-4|.
TGTGCCAGCAGCCCCGGGACAGGGGTTGCGGGGCAGTACTTC
CASSPGTGVAGQYF
>TRBV7-9|TRBD1|TRBJ2-7|.
TGTGCCAGCAGCTTAGGGGACAGGTCCAACGGGGAGCAGTACTTC
CASSLGDRSNGEQYF
>TRBV6-4|TRBD1|TRBJ1-6|.
TGTGCCAGCAGCCCCGGGACAGGGGACAATTCACCCCTCCACTTT
CASSPGTGDNSPLHF
>TRBV12-5|TRBD2|TRBJ2-1|.
TGTGCTAGTCGTAGCGGGGCCTACGGTGAGCAGTTCTTC
CASRSGAYGEQFF
>TRBV5-4|.|TRBJ2-7|.
TGTGCCAGCAGCCGAGGCGAGGGACTCAGCAACGAGCAGTACTTC
CASSRGEGLSNEQYF
>TRBV19|.|TRBJ1-5|.
TGTGCCAGTAGTATAGGGGAGGGTGCTCTCCTTTATAGCAATCAGCCCCAGCATTTT
CASSIGEGALLYSNQPQHF
>TRBV2|.|TRBJ1-6|.
TGTGCCAGCAGTGGTCAGGCAGGGTATAATTCACCCCTCCACTTT
CASSGQAGYNSPLHF
>TRBV11-2|TRBD2|TRBJ2-1|.
TGTGCCAGCAGCTTTGGTAGCGGGGCCAATGAGCAGTTCTTC
CASSFGSGANEQFF
>TRBV7-9|.|TRBJ2-2|few
TGTGCCAGCAGCTCGTCATTAGTTGTCACCGGGGAGCTGTTTTTT
CASSSSLVVTGELFF
>TRBV27|TRBD1|TRBJ2-7|.
TGTGCCAGCAGTTACAGGGGCGGGTACGAGCAGTACTTC
CASSYRGGYEQYF
>TRBV19|TRBD1|TRBJ1-1|.
TGTGCCAGTAGTATAGATCGACAGGGCCTGAACACTGAAGCTTTCTTT
CASSIDRQGLNTEAFF
>TRBV10-3|.|TRBJ2-5|.
TGTGCCATCAGTCACACGGGGGAGACCCAGTACTTC
CAISHTGETQYF
>TRBV7-6|TRBD1|TRBJ1-5|.
TGTGCCAGCAGCTCGACAGGGGATCAGCCCCAGCATTTT
CASSSTGDQPQHF
>TRBV29-1|TRBD1|TRBJ2-5|.
TGCAGCGTTTCCGGACAGGGCCGGGAGACCCAGTACTTC
CSVSGQGRETQYF
>TRBV6-1|TRBD2|TRBJ2-6|.
TGTGCCAGCAGTGAAACACTAGCGGGGGTTTCCTTCTGGGCCAACGTCCTGACTTTC
CASSETLAGVSFWANVLTF
>TRBV5-4|.|TRBJ1-1|.
TGTGCCAGCAGCTTGGCCCAGACTTGGACTGAAGCTTTCTTT
CASSLAQTWTEAFF
>TRBV11-2|TRBD2|TRBJ2-7|.
TGTGCCAGCAGCTTAGAGGCTAGCGGGGGTTACGAGCAGTACTTC
CASSLEASGGYEQYF
>TRBV7-6|.|TRBJ2-7|.
TGTGCCAGCAGCTTGTTCCCCCGGGACTCATTAGGCCCCTACGAGCAGTACTTC
CASSLFPRDSLGPYEQYF
>TRBV12-5|TRBD2|TRBJ2-5|.
TGTGCTAGTGGTCTCCATCTTCCGGGACTAAAGACCCAGTACTTC
CASGLHLPGLKTQYF
>TRBV5-4|TRBD2|TRBJ2-5|few
TGTGCCAGCAGCTTGGGGCTAGCGGGGAGTCCTGGGGAGACCCAGTACTTC
CASSLGLAGSPGETQYF
>TRBV18|.|TRBJ1-4|.
TGTGCCAGCTCACCACCGAGCGGAGATGAAAAACTGTTTTTT
CASSPPSGDEKLFF
>TRBV7-9|TRBD1|TRBJ2-7|.
TGTTCCAGCAGCGCTCCGGGACAGTCCTACGAGCAGTACTTC
CSSSAPGQSYEQYF
>TRBV25-1|.|TRBJ2-5|few
TGTGCCAGCAGCCTGAGGAGGGTCGAAAGCCAAGAGACCCAGTACTTC
CASSLRRVESQETQYF
>TRBV5-1|TRBD1|TRBJ1-1|.
TGCGCCAGCACCCAGGGGGGAAACATGAACACTGAAGCTTTCTTT
CASTQGGNMNTEAFF
>TRBV28|TRBD2|TRBJ2-1|.
TGTGCCAGCAGAACTAGCGGGGGGGCCGGCAATGAGCAGTTCTTC
CASRTSGGAGNEQFF
>TRBV7-9|.|TRBJ2-5|.
TGTGCCAGCCCGGGACCGGGGGAAGAGACCCAGTACTTC
CASPGPGEETQYF
>TRBV6-5|TRBD1|TRBJ2-7|.
TGTGCCAGCAGGACAGGGTGGGCCTACGAGCAGTACTTC
CASRTGWAYEQYF
>TRBV27|TRBD1|TRBJ2-7|.
TGTGCCATCTCCGACAGGGGGCAGAACGAGCAGTACTTC
CAISDRGQNEQYF
>TRBV30|TRBD1|TRBJ1-4|.
TGTGCCTGGAGTGGGGACAGGGGTAATGAAAAACTGTTTTTT
CAWSGDRGNEKLFF
>TRBV11-3|.|TRBJ2-7|.
TGTGCCAGCAGCCATGACGGGTTGGCCGAGCAGTACTTC
CASSHDGLAEQYF
>TRBV4-1|.|TRBJ1-5|.
TGCGCCAGCAGCCACGATCCACTGGTCACGACCCAGCATTTT
CASSHDPLVTTQHF
>TRBV16|.|TRBJ2-7|.
TGTGCCAGCAGCCAATCGGGGAGCTACTTTAACTTC
CASSQSGSYFNF
>TRBV11-2|.|TRBJ2-2|few
TGTGCCAGCAGCTCCCTACTTACCGGGGAGCTGTTTTTT
CASSSLLTGELFF
>TRBV19|TRBD1|TRBJ1-4|.
TGTGCCAGTAGTGCGCAGACAGGGGGAAATGAAAAACTGTTTTTT
CASSAQTGGNEKLFF